This T cell receptor beta chain was sequenced during a study of blood T cell repertoires in COVID-19. Study in general: Samples of COVID-19 (acute and convalescent) were obtained from the United States, Italy and Spain.

Generated by immunoSEQ multiplex PCR, the TCRdb table keeps only in-frame clones and is missing some. The sample contains about 120,000 clones, roughly 90% of which appear only once. The CDR3 has 13 residues. Germline V gene lookup returns CDR1 LGHDT and CDR2 YNNKEL (reference sequence). V lost 3 bases to trimming and J lost 3 bases, with 9 bases between them. The source of this sequence is a man in his sixties with COVID-19, enrolled during active disease. The gene calls are TRBV3-1 (or the pseudogene TRBV3-2) and TRBJ2-7, with a weak D call TRBD1 (7 bases). Sequenced material: peripheral blood. The CDR3 DNA follows: TGTGCCAGCAGCCAGCGGGACAGCTACGAGCAGTACTTC. Its translation: CASSQRDSYEQYF.